This T cell receptor (beta chain) comes out of a study of beta chain features in type 1 diabetes. Notes on this clone: Its antigen is currently unknown.

Study-wide points: Shortening that was moderate but significant affected the TCRB CDR3s of Type 1 diabetes patients in all four CD4+ subsets.

The whole isolated RNA underwent reverse transcription, so sequencing captured expressed TCRB transcripts. Using immunoSEQ multiplex PCR, the repertoire was profiled, and TCRdb retains in-frame clones only, with some absent. The table lists more than 150,000 clones, about 12% of them singletons. The TCR comes from a woman younger than 35 in good health. Sequenced material: central memory CD4+ T cells from blood.

The CDR3 DNA is TGTGCCAGCAGTTACAACAGGAGACCCACAGATACGCAGTATTTT. This translates into CASSYNRRPTDTQYF. J is TRBJ2-3 and V is TRBV5-8; weak D call: TRBD1 (5 bases). Trimming removed 5 bases from V and 2 bases from J, with 15 bases in between. Germline V CDR1 and CDR2: SGHTS, YDEGEE. The CDR3 loop spans 15 amino acids.